The source of this TCR beta chain is a study of blood T cell repertoires in COVID-19. Clones were read by immunoSEQ multiplex PCR, and TCRdb kept only the in-frame ones, dropping some. The sample yields about 53,000 clones, roughly four fifths seen once. V lost 2 bases to trimming and J lost 5 bases; unmatched junction nucleotides: 10. The germline V gene encodes CDR1 LGHDT and CDR2 YNNKEL (reference sequence). The CDR3 covers 16 residues. The sequence was obtained from a woman aged 55-69 years with acute or convalescent COVID-19. This chain uses TRBV3-1 (or the pseudogene TRBV3-2) with TRBJ2-5, with 8 positions matching TRBD1. The specimen sequenced was peripheral blood. The CDR3 sequence: CASSQFVTGGSETQYF. The CDR3 DNA reads as TGTGCCAGCAGCCAATTTGTTACAGGGGGGTCGGAGACCCAGTACTTC.